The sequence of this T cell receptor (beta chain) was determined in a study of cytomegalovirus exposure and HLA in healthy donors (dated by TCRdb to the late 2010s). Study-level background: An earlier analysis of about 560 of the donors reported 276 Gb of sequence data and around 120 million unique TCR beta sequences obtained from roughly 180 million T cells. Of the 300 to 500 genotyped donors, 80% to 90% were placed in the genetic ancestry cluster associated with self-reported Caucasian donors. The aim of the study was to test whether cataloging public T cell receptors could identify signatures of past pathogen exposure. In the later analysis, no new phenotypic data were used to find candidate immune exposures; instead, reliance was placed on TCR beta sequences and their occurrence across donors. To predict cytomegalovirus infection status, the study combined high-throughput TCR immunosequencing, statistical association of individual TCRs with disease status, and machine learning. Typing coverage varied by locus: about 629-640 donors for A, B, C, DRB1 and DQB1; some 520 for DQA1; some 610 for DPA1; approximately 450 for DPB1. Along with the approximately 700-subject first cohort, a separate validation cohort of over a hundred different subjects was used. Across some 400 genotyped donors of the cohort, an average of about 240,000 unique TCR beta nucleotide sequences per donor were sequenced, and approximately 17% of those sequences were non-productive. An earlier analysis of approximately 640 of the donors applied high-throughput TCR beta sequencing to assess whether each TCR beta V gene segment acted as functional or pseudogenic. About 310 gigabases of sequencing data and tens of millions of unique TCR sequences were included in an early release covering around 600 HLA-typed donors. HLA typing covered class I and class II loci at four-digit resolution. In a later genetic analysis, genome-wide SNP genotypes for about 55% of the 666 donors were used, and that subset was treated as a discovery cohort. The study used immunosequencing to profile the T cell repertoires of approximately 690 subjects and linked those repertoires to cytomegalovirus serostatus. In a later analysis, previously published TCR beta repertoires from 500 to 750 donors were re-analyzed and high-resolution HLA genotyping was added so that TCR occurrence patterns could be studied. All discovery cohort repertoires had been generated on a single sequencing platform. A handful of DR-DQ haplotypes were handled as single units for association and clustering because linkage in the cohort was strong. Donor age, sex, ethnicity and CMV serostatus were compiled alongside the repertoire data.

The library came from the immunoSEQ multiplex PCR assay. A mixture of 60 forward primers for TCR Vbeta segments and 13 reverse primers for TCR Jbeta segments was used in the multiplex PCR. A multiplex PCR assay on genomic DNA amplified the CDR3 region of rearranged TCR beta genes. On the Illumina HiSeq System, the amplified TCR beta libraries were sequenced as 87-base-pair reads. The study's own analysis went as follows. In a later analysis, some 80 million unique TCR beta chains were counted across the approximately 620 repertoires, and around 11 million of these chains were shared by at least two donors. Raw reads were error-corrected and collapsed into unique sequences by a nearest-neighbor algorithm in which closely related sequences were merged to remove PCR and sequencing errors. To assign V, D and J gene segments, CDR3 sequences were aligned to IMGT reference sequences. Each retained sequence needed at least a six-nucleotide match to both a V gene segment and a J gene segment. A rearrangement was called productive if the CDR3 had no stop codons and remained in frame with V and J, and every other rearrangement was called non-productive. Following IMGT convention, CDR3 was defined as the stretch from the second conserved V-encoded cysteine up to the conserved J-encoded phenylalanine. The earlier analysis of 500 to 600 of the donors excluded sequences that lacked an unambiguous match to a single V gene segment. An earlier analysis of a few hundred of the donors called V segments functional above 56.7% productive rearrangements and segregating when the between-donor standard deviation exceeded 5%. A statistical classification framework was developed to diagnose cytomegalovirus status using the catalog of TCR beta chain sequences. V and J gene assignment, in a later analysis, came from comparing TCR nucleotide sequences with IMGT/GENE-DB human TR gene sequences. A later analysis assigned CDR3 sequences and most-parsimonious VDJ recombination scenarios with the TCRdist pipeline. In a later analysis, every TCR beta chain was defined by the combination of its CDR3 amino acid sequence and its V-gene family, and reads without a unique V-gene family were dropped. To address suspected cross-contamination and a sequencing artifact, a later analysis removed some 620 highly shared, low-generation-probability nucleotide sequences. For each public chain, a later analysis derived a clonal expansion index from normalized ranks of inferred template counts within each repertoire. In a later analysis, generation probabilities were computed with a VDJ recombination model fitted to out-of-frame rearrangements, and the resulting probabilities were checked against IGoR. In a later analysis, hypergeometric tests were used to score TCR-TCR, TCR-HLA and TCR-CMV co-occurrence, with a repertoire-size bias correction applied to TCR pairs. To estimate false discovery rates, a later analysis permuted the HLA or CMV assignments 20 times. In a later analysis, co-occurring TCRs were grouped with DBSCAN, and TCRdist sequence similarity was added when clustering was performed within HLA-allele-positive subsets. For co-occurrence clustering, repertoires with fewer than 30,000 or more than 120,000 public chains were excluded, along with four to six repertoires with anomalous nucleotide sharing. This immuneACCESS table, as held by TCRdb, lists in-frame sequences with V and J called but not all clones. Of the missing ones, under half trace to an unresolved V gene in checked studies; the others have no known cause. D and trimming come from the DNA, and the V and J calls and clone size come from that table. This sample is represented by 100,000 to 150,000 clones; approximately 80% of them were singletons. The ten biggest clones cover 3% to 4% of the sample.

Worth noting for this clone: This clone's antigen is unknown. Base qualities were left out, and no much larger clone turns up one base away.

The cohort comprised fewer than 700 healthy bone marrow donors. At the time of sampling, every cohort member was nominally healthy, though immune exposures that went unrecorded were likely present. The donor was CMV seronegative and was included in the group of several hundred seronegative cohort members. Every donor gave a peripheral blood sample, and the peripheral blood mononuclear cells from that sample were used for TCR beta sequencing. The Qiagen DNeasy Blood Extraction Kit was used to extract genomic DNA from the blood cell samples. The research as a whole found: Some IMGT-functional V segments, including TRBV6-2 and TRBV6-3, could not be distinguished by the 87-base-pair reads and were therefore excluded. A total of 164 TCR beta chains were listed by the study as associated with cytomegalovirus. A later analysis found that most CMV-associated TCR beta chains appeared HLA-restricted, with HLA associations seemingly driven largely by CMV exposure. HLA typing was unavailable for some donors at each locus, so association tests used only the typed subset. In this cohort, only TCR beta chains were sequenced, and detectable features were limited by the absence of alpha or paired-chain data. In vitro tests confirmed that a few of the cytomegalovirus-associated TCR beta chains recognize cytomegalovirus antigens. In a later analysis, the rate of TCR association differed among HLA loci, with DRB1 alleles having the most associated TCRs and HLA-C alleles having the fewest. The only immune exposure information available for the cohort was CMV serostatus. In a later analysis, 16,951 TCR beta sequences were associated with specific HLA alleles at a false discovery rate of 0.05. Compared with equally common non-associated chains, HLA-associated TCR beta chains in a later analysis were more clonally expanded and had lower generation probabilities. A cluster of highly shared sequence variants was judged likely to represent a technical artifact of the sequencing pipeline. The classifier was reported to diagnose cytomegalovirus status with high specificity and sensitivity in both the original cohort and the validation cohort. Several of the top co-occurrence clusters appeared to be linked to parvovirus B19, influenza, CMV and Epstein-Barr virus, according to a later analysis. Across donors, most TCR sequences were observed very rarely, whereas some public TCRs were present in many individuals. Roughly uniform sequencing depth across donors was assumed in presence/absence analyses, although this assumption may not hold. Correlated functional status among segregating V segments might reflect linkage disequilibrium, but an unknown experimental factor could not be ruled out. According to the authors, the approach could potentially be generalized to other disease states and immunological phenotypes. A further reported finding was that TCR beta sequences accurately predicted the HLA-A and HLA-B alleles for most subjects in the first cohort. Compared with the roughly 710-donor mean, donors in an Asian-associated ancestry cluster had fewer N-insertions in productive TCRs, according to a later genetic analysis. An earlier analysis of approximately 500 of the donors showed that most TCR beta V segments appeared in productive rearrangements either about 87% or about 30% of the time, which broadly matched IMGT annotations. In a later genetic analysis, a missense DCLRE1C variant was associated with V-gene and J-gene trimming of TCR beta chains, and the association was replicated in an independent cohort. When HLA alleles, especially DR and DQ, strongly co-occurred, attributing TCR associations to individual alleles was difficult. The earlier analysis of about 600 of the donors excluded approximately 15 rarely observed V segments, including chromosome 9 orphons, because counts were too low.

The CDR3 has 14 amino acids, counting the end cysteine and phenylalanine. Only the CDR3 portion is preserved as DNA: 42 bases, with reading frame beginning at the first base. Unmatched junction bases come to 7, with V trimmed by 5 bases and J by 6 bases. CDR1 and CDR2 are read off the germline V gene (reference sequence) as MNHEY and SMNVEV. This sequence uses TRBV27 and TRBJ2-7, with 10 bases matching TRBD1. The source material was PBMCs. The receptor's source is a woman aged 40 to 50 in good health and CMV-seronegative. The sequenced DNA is TGTGCCAGCAGTCCCGGACAGGGGGTGGGCGAGCAGTACTTC. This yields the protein CASSPGQGVGEQYF.